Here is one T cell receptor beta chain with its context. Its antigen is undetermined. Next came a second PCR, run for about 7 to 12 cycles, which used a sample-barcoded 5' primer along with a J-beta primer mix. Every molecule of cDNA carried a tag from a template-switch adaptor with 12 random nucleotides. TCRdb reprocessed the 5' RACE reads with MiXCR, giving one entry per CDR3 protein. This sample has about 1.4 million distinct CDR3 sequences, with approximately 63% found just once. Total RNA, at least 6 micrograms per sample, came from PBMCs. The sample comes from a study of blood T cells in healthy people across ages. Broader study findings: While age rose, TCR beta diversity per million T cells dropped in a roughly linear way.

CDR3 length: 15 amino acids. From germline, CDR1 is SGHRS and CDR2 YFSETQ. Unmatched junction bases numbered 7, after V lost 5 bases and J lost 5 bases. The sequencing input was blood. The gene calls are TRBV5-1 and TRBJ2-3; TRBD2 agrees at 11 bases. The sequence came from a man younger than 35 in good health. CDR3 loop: CASRTSGGMGDTQYF. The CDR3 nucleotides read TGCGCCAGCAGAACTAGCGGGGGAATGGGAGATACGCAGTATTTT.